This T cell receptor beta chain was sequenced during a study of blood T cell repertoires in COVID-19. Only in-frame clones appear in the TCRdb table, and some are missing; sequencing was by immunoSEQ multiplex PCR. The sample holds some 290,000 clones; roughly nine tenths are singletons and the top ten take 2% to 2.5%. Input material: peripheral blood. The TCR originated in a woman in her forties or fifties who had recovered from COVID-19.

CDR3 loop: CAWNSLPTLEGTQYF. The CDR3 DNA reads as TGTGCCTGGAACAGCCTCCCCACCCTGGAAGGGACCCAGTACTTC. V is TRBV30 and J is TRBJ2-5; D call uncertain. The CDR3 extends over 15 amino acids. Germline CDR1 is GTSNPN and CDR2 is SVGIG (reference sequence). Trimming took 4 bases from V and 7 from J, leaving 22 bases between them.